The 20 T cell receptor beta chains given below trace back to one sample, sequenced in a study of cytotoxic CD8 clonotypes in ibrutinib-treated CLL (dated by TCRdb to about 2021). The sample's time point label is to be understood as: roughly 25 months on ibrutinib. The receptor library was made with the immunoSEQ multiplex PCR assay. Held by TCRdb, this immuneACCESS table contains in-frame sequences only and omits some clones. Under half of the omission traces to an unresolved V gene where checked; the cause of the rest is unknown. In all, the sample holds tens of thousands of clones, and 55% to 65% of those were seen once. Around 20% of the sample goes to the ten largest clones. Sequences were derived from PBMCs, sampled after 24 months of ibrutinib treatment. The source is a human donor with chronic lymphocytic leukemia.

This clone was recorded a few times. The CDR3 sequence: CASVSGIPETQYF. CDR3 nucleotides: TGTGCCAGCGTGAGCGGGATTCCGGAGACCCAGTACTTC. J is TRBJ2-5 and V is TRBV28, with 7 nucleotides matching TRBD2. The CDR3 loop spans 13 amino acids. Germline CDR1 reads MDHEN; CDR2 reads SYDVKM. V lost 8 bases, J lost 5 bases, and 8 bases stayed unmatched.

This clone came up many times. The chain's CDR3 is CASSRDTSNPTEAFF. Here the CDR3 DNA reads TGTGCCAGCAGCCGGGACACATCAAATCCGACTGAAGCTTTCTTT. The J gene is TRBJ1-1, the V gene TRBV6-1, with D possibly being TRBD1 (6 bases). The length of the CDR3 is 15 residues. In germline, CDR1 is MNHNS, CDR2 SASEGT. V was cut by 6 bases and J by 5 bases, with 19 bases left in between.

The chain is built from TRBV5-1 and TRBJ2-7; D not certain. The CDR3 is 13 amino acids. Germline CDR1 and CDR2: SGHRS and YFSETQ. With 3 bases removed from V and 2 bases from J, the gap between germline ends came to 9 bases. The CDR3 region has the DNA TGCGCCAGCAGCTCCACACCAACCTACGAGCAGTACTTC. This encodes CASSSTPTYEQYF.

In this sample, this clone turned up once. The genes are TRBV19 and TRBJ1-1; D is unclear. The CDR3 has 13 amino acids. Germline CDR1 is LNHDA and CDR2 is SQIVND (reference sequence). V was pared by 5 bases and J by 6 bases, with 13 bases between. The DNA for the CDR3 is TGTGCCAGTAGTCTGGACCGGGCAGCTGAAGCTTTCTTT. Amino acids: CASSLDRAAEAFF.

The chain joins TRBV5-4 to TRBJ1-1; D call uncertain. Germline V gene data show CDR1 as SGHNT and CDR2 as YYREEE (reference sequence). Trimming pared 3 bases from V and 4 bases from J, leaving 13 bases between. The CDR3 is 14 amino acids. In DNA form, the CDR3 reads TGTGCCAGCAGCTCATGGCCCGGCGGCACTGAAGCTTTCTTT. Translated: CASSSWPGGTEAFF.

This clone was picked up a small number of times. V gene TRBV7-9 combines with J gene TRBJ2-2, with D tentatively TRBD1 (5 bases). V shed 3 bases and J shed 7 bases, with 9 bases lying between them. The CDR3 has 13 residues. From germline, CDR1 is SEHNR and CDR2 FQNEAQ (reference sequence). Here the CDR3 reads CASSFQGFGELFF. The CDR3 coding sequence is TGTGCCAGCAGCTTCCAGGGTTTCGGGGAGCTGTTTTTT. Full variable domain (remainder filled in from reference TRBV7-9 and TRBJ2-2): DTGVSQNPRHKITKRGQNVTFRCDPISEHNRLYWYRQTLGQGPEFLTYFQNEAQLEKSRLLSDRFSAERPKGSFSTLEIQRTEQGDSAMYLCASSFQGFGELFFGEGSRLTVL.

This clone was seen many times. The genes are TRBV19 and TRBJ1-1; D possibly corresponds to TRBD1 (5 bases). Per the germline V gene, CDR1 is LNHDA and CDR2 is SQIVND (reference sequence). CDR3 length: 13 amino acids. The V end lost 3 bases, the J end lost 3 bases, and 8 bases lay between the germline ends. CDR3 protein: CASSIVRDTEAFF. As DNA, the CDR3 is TGTGCCAGTAGTATTGTCAGGGACACTGAAGCTTTCTTT.

The V gene is TRBV2, the J gene TRBJ2-1; 8 nucleotides line up with TRBD2. After removal of 3 bases from V and 3 bases from J, the junction contained 10 bases not matched to a gene. This CDR3 region has 17 residues. Germline V CDR1 and CDR2: SNHLY, FYNNEI. CDR3 residues: CASSEFSGNYYYNEQFF. The DNA for the CDR3 is TGTGCCAGCAGTGAGTTTAGCGGGAACTATTACTACAATGAGCAGTTCTTC.

In its sample, this clone was seen many times. This chain joins TRBV15 and TRBJ2-7; D is unclear. The CDR3 runs to 12 residues. CDR1 and CDR2 (germline): LNHNV, YYDKDF (reference sequence). V lost 2 bases to trimming and J lost 6 bases, with 8 bases between them. This chain's CDR3 is CATSRKQTEQYF. Written as DNA, the CDR3 is TGTGCCACCAGCAGAAAGCAGACCGAGCAGTACTTC.

This clone has just a few counts. This rearrangement joins TRBV4-2 to TRBJ2-7; unclear D gene. Trimming shortened V by 1 base and J by 5 bases, and 12 bases separated the two germline ends. The CDR3 totals 14 residues. Looked up from germline, CDR1 is LGHNA and CDR2 is YNFKEQ. CDR3 residues: CASSQAPDGHEQYF. Written as DNA, the CDR3 is TGTGCCAGCAGCCAAGCGCCCGATGGCCACGAGCAGTACTTC.

This clone was seen many times. This chain joins TRBV5-1 and TRBJ2-7, with unresolved D. CDR1 and CDR2 (germline): SGHRS, YFSETQ. The V end was cut by 4 bases, the J end by 3 bases, with 5 bases between. The CDR3 contains 11 residues. CDR3 sequence: CASSHNYEQYF. The CDR3 DNA reads TGCGCCAGCAGCCACAACTACGAGCAGTACTTC. The full variable domain, its missing parts supplied by reference TRBV5-1 and TRBJ2-7, is KAGVTQTPRYLIKTRGQQVTLSCSPISGHRSVSWYQQTPGQGLQFLFEYFSETQRNKGNFPGRFSGRQFSNSRSEMNVSTLELGDSALYLCASSHNYEQYFGPGTRLTVT.

The CDR3 DNA follows: TGTGCCAGCAGAGGCGGTTTGGGCACAGATACGCAGTATTTT. The encoded protein is CASRGGLGTDTQYF. The rearrangement uses TRBV2 and TRBJ2-3; D remains ambiguous. CDR1 is SNHLY, CDR2 FYNNEI, per germline. V was clipped by 6 bases and J by 1 base, with 11 bases between them. This CDR3 contains 14 residues.

Many counts were recorded for this clone. This chain links TRBV13 with TRBJ2-3; no clear D gene. Looked up from germline, CDR1 is PRHDT and CDR2 is FYEKMQ (reference sequence). The V and J ends lost 8 bases and 2 bases respectively, with 14 bases between them. The CDR3 sequence is 14 residues long. CDR3: CASAVWGNTDTQYF. For the CDR3, the DNA is TGTGCCAGCGCTGTCTGGGGAAACACAGATACGCAGTATTTT.

This clone has a handful of counts. The chain links TRBV4-2 to TRBJ1-2; 12 bases align to TRBD1. V trimming: 0 bases; J trimming: 6 bases; junction bases outside the gene matches: 5. CDR3 length: 16 residues. Germline V gives CDR1 LGHNA, CDR2 YNFKEQ. The CDR3 loop reads CASSQEGTGGGHGYTF. CDR3 coding DNA: TGTGCCAGCAGCCAAGAAGGGACAGGGGGCGGACATGGCTACACCTTC.

The chain carries TRBV7-9 and TRBJ1-5; D is perhaps TRBD1 (5 bases). Germline loops: CDR1 SEHNR, CDR2 FQNEAQ (reference sequence). This CDR3 has 15 amino acids. V lost 4 bases to trimming and J lost 7 bases, with 17 bases between them. CDR3 bases: TGTGCCAGCAGCTCTGACAGATTTGGAAGGCAGCCCCAGCATTTT. Translation: CASSSDRFGRQPQHF.

The sample holds a few counts of this clone. The chain recombines TRBV6-5 with TRBJ1-1; TRBD1 matches at 9 bases. Germline-derived CDR1 and CDR2 are MNHEY and SVGAGI. The CDR3 loop spans 15 amino acids. With 5 bases clipped from V and 2 bases from J, the junction kept 6 bases outside the gene matches. CDR3: CASSHRGLSNTEAFF. For the CDR3, the DNA is TGTGCCAGCAGTCACAGGGGGCTTTCTAACACTGAAGCTTTCTTT.

This rearrangement joins TRBV7-2 to TRBJ1-2; D call uncertain. CDR3 length: 13 amino acids. The V and J ends lost 4 bases and 7 bases respectively, with 13 bases between them. CDR1 SGHTA and CDR2 FQGNSA come from the germline V gene. This CDR3 reads CASSSNGPGGYTF. In DNA, the CDR3 is TGTGCCAGCAGCTCCAACGGGCCGGGTGGCTACACCTTC.

This clone was seen repeatedly, ten times or more. V is TRBV9 and J is TRBJ1-2; D not certain. This CDR3 is 11 amino acids long. The V gene lost 5 bases and the J gene lost 7 bases, with 9 bases spanning the gap. Per germline, CDR1 SGDLS and CDR2 YYNGEE. The CDR3 DNA is TGTGCCAGCAGTGGCCGGTTTGGCTACACCTTC. Translation: CASSGRFGYTF.

This clone was seen a handful of times. The V gene is TRBV6-5, the J gene TRBJ2-7, with D perhaps being TRBD1 or TRBD2 (5 bases each). Germline CDR1 reads MNHEY; CDR2 reads SVGAGI. The CDR3 is made up of 16 amino acids. V was pared by 0 bases and J by 1 base, with 13 bases between. The CDR3 loop is CASSYSGGWGSYEQYF. CDR3 in DNA: TGTGCCAGCAGTTACTCGGGCGGGTGGGGGTCCTACGAGCAGTACTTC.

This clone was recorded at least ten times. The chain recombines TRBV23-1 with TRBJ1-2, with 9 bases matching TRBD1. TRBV23-1 is an open reading frame whose function is uncertain. Losses at the gene ends were 7 bases for V and 6 bases for J; bases not matched to a gene: 9. The length of the CDR3 is 14 residues. The CDR3 bases are TGCGCCAGCACCCTTGACAGGGGGGTTAATGGCTACACCTTC. Amino acids: CASTLDRGVNGYTF.